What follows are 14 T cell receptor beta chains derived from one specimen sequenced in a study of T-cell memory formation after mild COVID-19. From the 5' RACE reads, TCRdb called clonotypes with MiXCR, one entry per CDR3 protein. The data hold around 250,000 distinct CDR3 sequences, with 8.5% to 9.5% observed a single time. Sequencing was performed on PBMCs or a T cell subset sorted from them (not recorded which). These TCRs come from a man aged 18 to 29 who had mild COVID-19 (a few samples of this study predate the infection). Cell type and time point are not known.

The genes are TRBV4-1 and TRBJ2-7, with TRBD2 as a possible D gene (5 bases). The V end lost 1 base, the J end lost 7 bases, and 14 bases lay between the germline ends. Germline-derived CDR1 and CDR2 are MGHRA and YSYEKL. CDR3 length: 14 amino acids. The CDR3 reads CASSQVAVTGEQYV. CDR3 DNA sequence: TGCGCCAGCAGCCAAGTGGCGGTTACGGGAGAGCAGTACGTC.

The CDR3 bases are TGTGCCAGCAGCACACGCAGCGGGAGGACTGAAGCTTTCTTT. It codes for CASSTRSGRTEAFF. The V call is TRBV7-9, the J call TRBJ1-1; D uncertain. This CDR3 region has 14 residues. Germline loops: CDR1 SEHNR, CDR2 FQNEAQ (reference sequence). V lost 5 bases and J lost 5, with 15 bases in between.

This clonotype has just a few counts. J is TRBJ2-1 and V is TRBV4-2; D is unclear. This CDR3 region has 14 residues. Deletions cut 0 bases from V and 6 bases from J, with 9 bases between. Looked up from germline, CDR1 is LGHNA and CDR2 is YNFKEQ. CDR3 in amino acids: CASSQDLVLNEQFF. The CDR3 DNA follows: TGTGCCAGCAGCCAAGATCTTGTTCTCAATGAGCAGTTCTTC.

CDR3 protein: CSVDRTGGQTEAFF. CDR3 DNA: TGCAGCGTTGATAGGACAGGGGGCCAGACTGAAGCTTTCTTT. The gene calls are TRBV29-1 and TRBJ1-1, with 11 bases matching TRBD1. CDR3 length equals 14 residues. Germline V gene data show CDR1 as SQVTM and CDR2 as ANQGSEA. V lost 3 bases and J lost 5; bases outside the gene matches: 5.

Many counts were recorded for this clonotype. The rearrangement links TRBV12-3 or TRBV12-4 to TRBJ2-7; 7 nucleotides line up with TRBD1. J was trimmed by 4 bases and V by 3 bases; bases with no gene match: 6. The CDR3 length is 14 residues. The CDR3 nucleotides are TGTGCCAGCAGTTTCGGGGACAGTTATTACGAGCAGTACTTC. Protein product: CASSFGDSYYEQYF.

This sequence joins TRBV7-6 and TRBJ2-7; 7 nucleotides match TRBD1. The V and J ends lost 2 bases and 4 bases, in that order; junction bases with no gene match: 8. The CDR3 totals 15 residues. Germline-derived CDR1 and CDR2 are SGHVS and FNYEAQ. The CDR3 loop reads CASSLNEGAGYEQYF. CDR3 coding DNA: TGTGCCAGCAGCTTAAATGAGGGGGCCGGTTACGAGCAGTACTTC.

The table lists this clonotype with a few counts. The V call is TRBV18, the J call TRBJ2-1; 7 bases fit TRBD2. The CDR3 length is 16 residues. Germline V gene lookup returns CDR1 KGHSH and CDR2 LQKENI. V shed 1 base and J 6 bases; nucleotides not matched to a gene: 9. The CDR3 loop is CASSPRSGWEGNEQFF. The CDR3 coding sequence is TGTGCCAGCTCACCACGATCCGGATGGGAGGGCAATGAGCAGTTCTTC.

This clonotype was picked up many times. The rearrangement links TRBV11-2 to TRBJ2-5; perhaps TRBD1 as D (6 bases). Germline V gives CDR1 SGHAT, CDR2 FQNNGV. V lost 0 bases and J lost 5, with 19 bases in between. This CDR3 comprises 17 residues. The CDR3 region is CASSLDHWGLSPETQYF. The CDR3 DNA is TGTGCCAGCAGCTTAGATCACTGGGGGCTGAGTCCCGAGACCCAGTACTTC.

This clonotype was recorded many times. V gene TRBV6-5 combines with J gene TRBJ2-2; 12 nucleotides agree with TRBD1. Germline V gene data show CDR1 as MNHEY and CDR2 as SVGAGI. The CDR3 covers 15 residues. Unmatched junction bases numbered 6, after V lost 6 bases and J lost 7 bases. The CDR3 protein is CASSFRDRGRGELFF. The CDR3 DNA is TGTGCCAGCAGCTTCCGGGACAGGGGGCGCGGGGAGCTGTTTTTT.

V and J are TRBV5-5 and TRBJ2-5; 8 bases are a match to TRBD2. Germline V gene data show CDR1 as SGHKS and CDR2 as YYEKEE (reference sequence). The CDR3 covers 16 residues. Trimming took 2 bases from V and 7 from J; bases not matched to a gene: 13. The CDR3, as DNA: TGTGCCAGCAGCTTTTCTCGGGGGGGGGACGCAGGGACCCAGTACTTC. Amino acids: CASSFSRGGDAGTQYF.

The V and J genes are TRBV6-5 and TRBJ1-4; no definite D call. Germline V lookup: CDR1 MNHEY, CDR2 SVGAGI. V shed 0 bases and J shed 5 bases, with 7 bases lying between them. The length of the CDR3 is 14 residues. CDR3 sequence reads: CASSYSQRNEKLFF. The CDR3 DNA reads TGTGCCAGCAGTTACTCCCAGAGAAATGAAAAACTGTTTTTT.

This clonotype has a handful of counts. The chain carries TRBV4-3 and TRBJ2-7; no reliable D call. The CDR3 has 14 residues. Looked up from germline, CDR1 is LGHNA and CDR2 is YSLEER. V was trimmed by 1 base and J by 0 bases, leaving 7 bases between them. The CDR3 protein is CASSQGRGSYEQYF. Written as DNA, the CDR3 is TGCGCCAGCAGCCAAGGCCGCGGCTCCTACGAGCAGTACTTC.

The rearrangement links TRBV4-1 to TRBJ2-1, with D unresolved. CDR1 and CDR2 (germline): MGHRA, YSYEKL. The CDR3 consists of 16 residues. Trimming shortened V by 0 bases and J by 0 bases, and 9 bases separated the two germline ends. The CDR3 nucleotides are TGCGCCAGCAGCCAAGAGTTAAGGCGCTCCTACAATGAGCAGTTCTTC. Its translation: CASSQELRRSYNEQFF.

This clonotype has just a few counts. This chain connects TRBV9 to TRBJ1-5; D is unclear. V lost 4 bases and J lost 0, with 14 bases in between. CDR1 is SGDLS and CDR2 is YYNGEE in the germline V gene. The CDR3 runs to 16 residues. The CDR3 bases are TGTGCCAGCAGCCAACGGGGAGCTTATAGCAATCAGCCCCAGCATTTT. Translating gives CASSQRGAYSNQPQHF.